The 9 T cell receptor beta chains given below trace back to one sample, sequenced in a study of T cell responses to AZD1222 COVID-19 vaccine. Some clones are missing from TCRdb's copy, which holds only in-frame ones; the method was immunoSEQ multiplex PCR. The repertoire includes under 100,000 clones, 80% to 90% of them detected once, and roughly 15% sits in the top ten. The sample was peripheral blood, taken on day 0 of AZD1222 vaccination. The source of these receptors is an adult in good health.

This chain links TRBV7-9 with TRBJ1-3; D remains unclear. Between the trimmed V and J ends, which lost 5 bases and 0 bases, there was a span of 11 bases. Germline CDR1 SEHNR, CDR2 FQNEAQ (reference sequence). The CDR3 sequence is 15 residues long. The CDR3 protein is CASSTAGFSGNTIYF. In DNA form, the CDR3 reads TGTGCCAGCAGCACAGCAGGATTCTCTGGAAACACCATATATTTT.

This chain joins TRBV15 and TRBJ1-2; possibly TRBD1 for D (5 bases). The CDR3 is made up of 13 amino acids. Trimming cost V 5 bases and J 4 bases, with 11 bases left between them. Germline V lookup: CDR1 LNHNV, CDR2 YYDKDF (reference sequence). The CDR3 region has the DNA TGTGCCACCAGCGGGGACGGTATCTATGGCTACACCTTC. Amino acids: CATSGDGIYGYTF.

Within the sample, this clone is medium-sized. V and J are TRBV13 and TRBJ2-7; D is unclear. There are 14 residues in the CDR3. The germline V and J ends were trimmed by 5 bases and 4 bases, with 15 bases remaining between them. Looked up from germline, CDR1 is PRHDT and CDR2 is FYEKMQ (reference sequence). The CDR3 coding sequence is TGTGCCAGCAGCGTCGGCCTCACCGGTTACGAGCAGTACTTC. It yields the protein CASSVGLTGYEQYF.

The gene calls are TRBV28 and TRBJ2-5, with D possibly matching TRBD2 (6 bases). CDR1 MDHEN and CDR2 SYDVKM come from the germline V gene. This CDR3 has 13 amino acids. V lost 3 bases to trimming and J lost 6 bases, with 11 bases between them. CDR3 coding DNA: TGTGCCAGCAGTTTCGGGGGATTGAAGACCCAGTACTTC. Its protein product is CASSFGGLKTQYF. The variable domain in full, completed from reference TRBV28 and TRBJ2-5, reads DVKVTQSSRYLVKRTGEKVFLECVQDMDHENMFWYRQDPGLGLRLIYFSYDVKMKEKGDIPEGYSVSREKKERFSLILESASTNQTSMYLCASSFGGLKTQYFGPGTRLLVL.

The chain joins TRBV6-5 to TRBJ1-1; 7 bases fit TRBD1. This CDR3 is 13 amino acids long. Germline V gives CDR1 MNHEY, CDR2 SVGAGI. J was trimmed by 6 bases and V by 6 bases; bases with no gene match: 7. The CDR3 here is CASRRTGDPEAFF. Written as DNA, the CDR3 is TGTGCCAGCAGGCGAACAGGGGACCCTGAAGCTTTCTTT.

The chain joins TRBV7-9 to TRBJ1-4; D unresolved. Deletions cut 4 bases from V and 6 bases from J, with 9 bases between. CDR3 length: 13 residues. Germline assignment: CDR1 SEHNR and CDR2 FQNEAQ (reference sequence). The CDR3 DNA sequence: TGTGCCAGCAGCTACGGAAACGATGAAAAACTGTTTTTT. It yields the protein CASSYGNDEKLFF.

The chain employs TRBV7-9 and TRBJ2-6; TRBD2 aligns across 8 bases. The CDR3 loop spans 18 amino acids. Looked up from germline, CDR1 is SEHNR and CDR2 is FQNEAQ (reference sequence). Trimming cost V 1 base and J 0 bases; bases outside gene matches: 5. The CDR3 sequence: CASSLVSGMSSGANVLTF. Here the CDR3 DNA reads TGTGCCAGCAGCTTAGTTAGCGGGATGAGCTCTGGGGCCAACGTCCTGACTTTC.

V and J are TRBV19 and TRBJ1-4; D remains ambiguous. V was trimmed by 4 bases and J by 0 bases, leaving 12 bases between them. Germline CDR1 is LNHDA and CDR2 is SQIVND (reference sequence). CDR3 length: 16 amino acids. The CDR3 loop is CASSTSIRSTNEKLFF. The CDR3 nucleotides read TGTGCCAGTAGTACTTCCATCAGGTCAACTAATGAAAAACTGTTTTTT.

V is TRBV18 and J is TRBJ2-2, with 10 bases fitting TRBD2. The V segment lost 2 bases and the J segment 2 bases; nucleotides outside the gene matches: 2. This CDR3 comprises 16 residues. CDR1 is KGHSH and CDR2 is LQKENI in the germline V gene. The CDR3 DNA reads as TGTGCCAGCTCACCATGGACTAGCGGTAACACCGGGGAGCTGTTTTTT. Protein sequence: CASSPWTSGNTGELFF.